Presented here are 14 T cell receptor beta chains from one specimen sequenced in a study of T cells in Graves' hyperthyroidism and ophthalmopathy. The TCR beta CDR3 regions underwent amplification using RNA transcripts as the source. During a first-round RT-PCR of the TCR CDR3, the HTBI primer set was used. TCRdb re-analysed the multiplex PCR reads in MiXCR, keeping a single row per CDR3 protein. In the table there are over 650,000 distinct CDR3 sequences, roughly 15% of which are singletons. The sample taken for sequencing was blood. The receptors originated from a man between 18 and 29 years old with Graves' hyperthyroidism.

This clonotype was detected many times. The chain recombines TRBV12-3 or TRBV12-4 with TRBJ2-2; the D gene is possibly TRBD1 (5 bases). The CDR3 consists of 12 residues. The V gene lost 5 bases and the J gene lost 6 bases, with 7 bases spanning the gap. In DNA, the CDR3 is TGTGCCAGCAGTAGGGGTGCCGGGGAGCTGTTTTTT. Amino acid sequence: CASSRGAGELFF.

This chain connects TRBV28 to TRBJ2-1; no clear D gene. The CDR3 runs to 13 residues. V dropped 5 bases and J dropped 8 bases, with 13 bases sitting between them. Germline-derived CDR1 and CDR2 are MDHEN and SYDVKM. CDR3 coding DNA: TGTGCCAGCAGTGCATCAATTGGCGATGAGCAGTTCTTC. Its protein product is CASSASIGDEQFF. Looking up the rest from reference TRBV28 and TRBJ2-1 gives the full variable domain: DVKVTQSSRYLVKRTGEKVFLECVQDMDHENMFWYRQDPGLGLRLIYFSYDVKMKEKGDIPEGYSVSREKKERFSLILESASTNQTSMYLCASSASIGDEQFFGPGTRLTVL.

This clonotype was found many times. V is TRBV2 and J is TRBJ2-1, with 15 nucleotides matching TRBD2. Germline V gene sequence: CDR1 SNHLY, CDR2 FYNNEI. This CDR3 comprises 15 residues. The ends lost 7 bases at V and 8 bases at J; junction bases unmatched: 6. The CDR3 DNA reads TGTGCCAGCAAACGGACTAGCGGGAGGGCCGATGAGCAGTTCTTC. Protein: CASKRTSGRADEQFF.

This clonotype was detected many times. The chain is built from TRBV12-3 or TRBV12-4 and TRBJ1-6; D call uncertain. V lost 4 bases to trimming and J lost 14 bases, with 12 bases between them. CDR3 length: 12 amino acids. CDR3 sequence: CASSYPPRALHF. CDR3 nucleotides: TGTGCCAGCAGTTATCCGCCCCGTGCCCTCCACTTT.

This clonotype was seen at least ten times. The chain combines TRBV9 with TRBJ2-1; 12 bases line up with TRBD2. V dropped 0 bases and J dropped 1; count of bases not matched to a gene: 5. Germline V gives CDR1 SGDLS, CDR2 YYNGEE. The CDR3 is made up of 18 amino acids. CDR3 nucleotides: TGTGCCAGCAGCGTAGGACTAGCGGGAGTAGGGTCCTACAATGAGCAGTTCTTC. Protein: CASSVGLAGVGSYNEQFF.

This clonotype came up many times. V gene TRBV7-3 combines with J gene TRBJ2-4, with 7 nucleotides matching TRBD1. After removal of 5 bases from V and 3 bases from J, the junction contained 22 bases not matched to a gene. This CDR3 contains 20 residues. Germline V gene lookup returns CDR1 SGHTA and CDR2 FQGTGA. This CDR3 is CASSVPRRQGGGWGKNIQYF. For the CDR3, the DNA is TGTGCCAGCAGCGTCCCACGGCGACAGGGTGGGGGTTGGGGCAAAAACATTCAGTACTTC.

This clonotype was recorded a few times. The chain recombines TRBV7-6 with TRBJ2-1; 12 positions match TRBD2. CDR1 and CDR2 from the germline V gene are SGHVS and FNYEAQ. The V gene end was trimmed by 2 bases and the J gene end by 7 bases; junction bases not matched to a gene: 9. The CDR3 has 17 residues. CDR3 sequence: CASSLPSGRAAENEQFF. The CDR3 nucleotides are TGTGCCAGCAGCTTACCTAGCGGGAGGGCCGCTGAGAATGAGCAGTTCTTC.

In this sample, this clonotype turned up many times. The rearrangement links TRBV7-2 to TRBJ2-1; possible D gene TRBD2, 5 bases. The CDR3 runs 15 residues. V shed 3 bases and J shed 6 bases, with 15 bases lying between them. Germline-derived CDR1 and CDR2 are SGHTA and FQGNSA. The CDR3 region has the DNA TGTGCCAGCAGCTTTAAGGCTAGCAGTTTCAATGAGCAGTTCTTC. It is translated as CASSFKASSFNEQFF.

The rearrangement uses TRBV7-3 and TRBJ2-1; perhaps TRBD2 as D (6 bases). This CDR3 comprises 15 residues. Germline assignment: CDR1 SGHTA and CDR2 FQGTGA. V shed 6 bases and J shed 10 bases, with 22 bases lying between them. CDR3 region: CASSKTRNPGGEQFF. CDR3 DNA sequence: TGTGCCAGCAGTAAGACTAGAAATCCTGGCGGGGAGCAGTTCTTC.

In its sample, this clonotype was seen many times. The CDR3 DNA follows: TGTGCCAGCAGCCCCCGGGAGGGGTCCTACAATGAGCAGTTCTTC. This codes for CASSPREGSYNEQFF. The chain joins TRBV13 to TRBJ2-1, with TRBD2 matching over 8 bases. The germline V gene encodes CDR1 PRHDT and CDR2 FYEKMQ (reference sequence). V was pared by 5 bases and J by 1 base, with 4 bases of the junction left unmatched. CDR3 length: 15 residues.

At least ten counts were recorded for this clonotype. The gene calls are TRBV2 and TRBJ1-2; weak D call: TRBD1 (5 bases). The CDR3 contains 15 residues. The germline V gene has CDR1 SNHLY and CDR2 FYNNEI. V was shortened by 2 bases and J by 3 bases, with 13 bases between the two germline ends. The CDR3 sequence: CASSELSRADYGYTF. The CDR3 bases are TGTGCCAGCAGTGAATTGTCCAGGGCCGACTATGGCTACACCTTC.

This clonotype showed up just a few times. The CDR3 nucleotides read TGTGCCAGCAGCTTGGCGGTAGAAGGGACCCAGTACTTC. Its translation: CASSLAVEGTQYF. This chain connects TRBV5-8 to TRBJ2-5; D ambiguous. The V and J ends lost 0 bases and 7 bases respectively, with 10 bases between them. The germline V gene encodes CDR1 SGHTS and CDR2 YDEGEE. This CDR3 has 13 residues.

The chain joins TRBV4-1 to TRBJ1-1; D is ambiguous. The CDR3 consists of 12 residues. Germline V gene lookup returns CDR1 MGHRA and CDR2 YSYEKL. V shed 2 bases and J shed 10 bases, with 11 bases lying between them. CDR3 DNA: TGCGCCAGCAGCCAACGTGCAGGACCAGCTTTCTTT. Its protein product is CASSQRAGPAFF.

This clonotype was found many times. The chain joins TRBV7-8 to TRBJ2-7; 8 bases are shared with TRBD2. Germline values: CDR1 SGHVS, CDR2 FQNEAQ. The CDR3 is made up of 13 amino acids. V lost 8 bases, J lost 4 bases, and 7 bases stayed unmatched. The CDR3 reads CASSGTSRYEQYF. CDR3 sequence (DNA): TGTGCCAGCTCCGGGACTAGTAGGTACGAGCAGTACTTC.